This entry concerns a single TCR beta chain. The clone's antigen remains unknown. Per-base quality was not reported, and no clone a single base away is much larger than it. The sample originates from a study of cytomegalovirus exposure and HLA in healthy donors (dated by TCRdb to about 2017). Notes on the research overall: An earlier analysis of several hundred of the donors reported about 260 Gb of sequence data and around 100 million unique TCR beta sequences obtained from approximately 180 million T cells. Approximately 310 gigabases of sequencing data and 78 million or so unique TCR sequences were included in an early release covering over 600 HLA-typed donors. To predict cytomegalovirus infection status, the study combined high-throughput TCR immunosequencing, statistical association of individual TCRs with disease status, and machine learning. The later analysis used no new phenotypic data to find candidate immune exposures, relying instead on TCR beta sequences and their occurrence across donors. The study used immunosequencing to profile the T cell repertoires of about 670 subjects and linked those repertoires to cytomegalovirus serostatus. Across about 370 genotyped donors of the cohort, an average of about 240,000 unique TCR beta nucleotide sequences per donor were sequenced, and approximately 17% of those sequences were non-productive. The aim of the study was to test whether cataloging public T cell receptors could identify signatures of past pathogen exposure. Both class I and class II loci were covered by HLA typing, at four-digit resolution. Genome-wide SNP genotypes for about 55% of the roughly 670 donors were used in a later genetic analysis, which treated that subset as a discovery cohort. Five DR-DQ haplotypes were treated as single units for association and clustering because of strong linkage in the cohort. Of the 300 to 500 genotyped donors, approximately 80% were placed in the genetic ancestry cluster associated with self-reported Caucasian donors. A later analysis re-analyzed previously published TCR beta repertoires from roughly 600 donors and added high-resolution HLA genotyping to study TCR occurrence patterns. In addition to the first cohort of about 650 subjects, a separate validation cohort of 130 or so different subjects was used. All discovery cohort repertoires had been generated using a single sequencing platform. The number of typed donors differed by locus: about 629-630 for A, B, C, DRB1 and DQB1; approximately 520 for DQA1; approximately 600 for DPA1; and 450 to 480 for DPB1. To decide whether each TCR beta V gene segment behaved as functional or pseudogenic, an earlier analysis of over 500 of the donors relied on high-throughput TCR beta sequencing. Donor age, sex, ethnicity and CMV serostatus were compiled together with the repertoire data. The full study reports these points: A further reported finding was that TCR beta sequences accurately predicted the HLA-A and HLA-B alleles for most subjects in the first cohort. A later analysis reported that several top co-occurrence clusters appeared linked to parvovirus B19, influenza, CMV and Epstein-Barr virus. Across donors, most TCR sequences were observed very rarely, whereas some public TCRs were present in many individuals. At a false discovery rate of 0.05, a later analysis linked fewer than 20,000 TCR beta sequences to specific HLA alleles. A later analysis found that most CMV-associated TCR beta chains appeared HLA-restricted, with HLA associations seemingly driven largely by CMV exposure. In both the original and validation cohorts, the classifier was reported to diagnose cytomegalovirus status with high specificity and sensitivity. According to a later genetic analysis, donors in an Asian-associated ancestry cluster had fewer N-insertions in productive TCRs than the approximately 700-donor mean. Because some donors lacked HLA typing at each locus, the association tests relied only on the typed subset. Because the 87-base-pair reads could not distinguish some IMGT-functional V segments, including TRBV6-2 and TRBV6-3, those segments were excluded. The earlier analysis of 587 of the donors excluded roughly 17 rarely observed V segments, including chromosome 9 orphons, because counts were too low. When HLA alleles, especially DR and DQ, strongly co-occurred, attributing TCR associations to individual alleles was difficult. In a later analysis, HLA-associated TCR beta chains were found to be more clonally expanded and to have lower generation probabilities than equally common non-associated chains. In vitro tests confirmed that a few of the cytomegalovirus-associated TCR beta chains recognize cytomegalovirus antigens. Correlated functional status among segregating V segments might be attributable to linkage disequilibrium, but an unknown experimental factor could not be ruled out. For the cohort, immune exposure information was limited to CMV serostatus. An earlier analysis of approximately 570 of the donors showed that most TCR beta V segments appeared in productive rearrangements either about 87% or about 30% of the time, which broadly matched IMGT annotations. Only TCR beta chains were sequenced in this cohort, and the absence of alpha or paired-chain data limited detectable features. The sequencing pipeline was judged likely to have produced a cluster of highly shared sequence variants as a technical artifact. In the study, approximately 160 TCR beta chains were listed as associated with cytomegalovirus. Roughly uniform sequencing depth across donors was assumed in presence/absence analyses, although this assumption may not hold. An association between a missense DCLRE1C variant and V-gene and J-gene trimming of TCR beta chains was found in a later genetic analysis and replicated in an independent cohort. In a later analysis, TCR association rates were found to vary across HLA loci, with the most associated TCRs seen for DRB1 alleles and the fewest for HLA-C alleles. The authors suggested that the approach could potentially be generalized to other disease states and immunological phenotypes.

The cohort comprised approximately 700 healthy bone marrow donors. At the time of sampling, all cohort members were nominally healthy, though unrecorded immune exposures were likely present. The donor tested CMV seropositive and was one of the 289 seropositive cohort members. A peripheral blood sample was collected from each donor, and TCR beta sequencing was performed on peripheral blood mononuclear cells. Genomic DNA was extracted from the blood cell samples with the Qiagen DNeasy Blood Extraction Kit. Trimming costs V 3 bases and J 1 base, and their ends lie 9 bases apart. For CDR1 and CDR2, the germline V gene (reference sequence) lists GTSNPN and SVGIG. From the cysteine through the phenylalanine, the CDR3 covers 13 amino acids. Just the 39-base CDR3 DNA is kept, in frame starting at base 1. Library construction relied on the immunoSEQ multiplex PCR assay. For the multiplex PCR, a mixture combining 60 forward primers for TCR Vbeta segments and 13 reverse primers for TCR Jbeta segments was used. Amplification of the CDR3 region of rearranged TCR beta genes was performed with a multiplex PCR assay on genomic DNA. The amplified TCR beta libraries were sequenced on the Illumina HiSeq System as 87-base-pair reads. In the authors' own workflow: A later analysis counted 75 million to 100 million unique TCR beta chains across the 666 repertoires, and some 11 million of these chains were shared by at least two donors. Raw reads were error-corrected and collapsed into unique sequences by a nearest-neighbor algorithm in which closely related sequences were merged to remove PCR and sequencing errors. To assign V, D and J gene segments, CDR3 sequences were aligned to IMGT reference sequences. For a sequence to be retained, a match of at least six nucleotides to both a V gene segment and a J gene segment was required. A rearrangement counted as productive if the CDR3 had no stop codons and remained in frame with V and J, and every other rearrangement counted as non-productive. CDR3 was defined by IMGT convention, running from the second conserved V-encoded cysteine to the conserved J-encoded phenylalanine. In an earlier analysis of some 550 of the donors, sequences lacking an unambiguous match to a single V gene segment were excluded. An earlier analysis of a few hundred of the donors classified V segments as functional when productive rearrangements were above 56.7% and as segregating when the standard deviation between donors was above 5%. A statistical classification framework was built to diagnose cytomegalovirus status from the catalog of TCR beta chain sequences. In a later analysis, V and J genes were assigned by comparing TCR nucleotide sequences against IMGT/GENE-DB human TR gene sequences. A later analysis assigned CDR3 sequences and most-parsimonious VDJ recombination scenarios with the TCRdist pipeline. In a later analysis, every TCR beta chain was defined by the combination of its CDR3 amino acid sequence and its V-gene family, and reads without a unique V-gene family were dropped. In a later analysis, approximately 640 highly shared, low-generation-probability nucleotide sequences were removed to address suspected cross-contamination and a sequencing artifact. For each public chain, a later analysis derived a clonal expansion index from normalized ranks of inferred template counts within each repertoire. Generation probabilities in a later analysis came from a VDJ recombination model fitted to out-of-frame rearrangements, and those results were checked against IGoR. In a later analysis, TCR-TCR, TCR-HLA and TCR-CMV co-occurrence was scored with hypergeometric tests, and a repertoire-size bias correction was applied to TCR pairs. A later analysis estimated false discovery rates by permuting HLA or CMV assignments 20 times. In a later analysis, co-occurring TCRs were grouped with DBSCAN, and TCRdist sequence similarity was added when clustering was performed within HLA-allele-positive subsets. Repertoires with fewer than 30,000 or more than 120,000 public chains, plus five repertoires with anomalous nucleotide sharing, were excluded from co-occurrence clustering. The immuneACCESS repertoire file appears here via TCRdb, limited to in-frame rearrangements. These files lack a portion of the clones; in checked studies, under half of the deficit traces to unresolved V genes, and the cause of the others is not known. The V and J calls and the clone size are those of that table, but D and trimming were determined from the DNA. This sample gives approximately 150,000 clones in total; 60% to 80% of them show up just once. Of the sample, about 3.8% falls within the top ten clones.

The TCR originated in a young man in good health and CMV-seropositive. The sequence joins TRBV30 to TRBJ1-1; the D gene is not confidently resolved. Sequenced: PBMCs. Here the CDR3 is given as CAWRRGPNTEAFF. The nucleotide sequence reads TGTGCCTGGAGGCGAGGGCCGAACACTGAAGCTTTCTTT.